The T cell receptor beta chain under discussion was sequenced for a study of cytomegalovirus exposure and HLA in healthy donors. In regard to this clone: No antigen is known for it.

This CDR3 has 16 amino acids. J was trimmed by 4 bases and V by 3 bases; bases with no gene match: 4. The V gene's germline CDR1 is SGHNT and CDR2 YYREEE (reference sequence). Primers included in the PCR were 60 Vbeta and 13 Jbeta primers. TCRdb keeps only in-frame clones here, not all; method: immunoSEQ multiplex PCR. The repertoire has 210,000 or so clones, approximately 80% of them found once; the top ten carry about 1.4%. Findings and caveats of the study: Accurate prediction of HLA-A and HLA-B alleles (for most subjects) was reportedly achieved from TCR beta sequences.

The source material was PBMCs. This clonotype was obtained from a girl aged 5-17 years in good health and CMV-seronegative. The V and J genes are TRBV5-4 and TRBJ2-1, with TRBD2 matching over 13 bases. The CDR3 spells CASSSGLAGVYNEQFF. DNA of the CDR3: TGTGCCAGCAGCTCAGGACTAGCGGGGGTATACAATGAGCAGTTCTTC. The full variable domain, with the rest looked up from reference TRBV5-4 and TRBJ2-1, is ETGVTQSPTHLIKTRGQQVTLRCSSQSGHNTVSWYQQALGQGPQFIFQYYREEENGRGNFPPRFSGLQFPNYSSELNVNALELDDSALYLCASSSGLAGVYNEQFFGPGTRLTVL.